Listed below are T cell receptor beta chains from one sample, sequenced in a study of T cells in Graves' hyperthyroidism and ophthalmopathy. TCRdb reprocessed the multiplex PCR reads via MiXCR and lists one record per CDR3 protein. In the table there are roughly 100,000 distinct CDR3 sequences, roughly 44% of which are singletons. The sample comprised blood. These receptors all stem from a middle-aged man with Graves' hyperthyroidism. The CDR3 runs from the conserved cysteine through the conserved F or W. A D gene is named only where the DNA matches it firmly. Size values are once, few and many counts, or a class for expanded clones, and some rows have none.

d_call: TRBD2; v_call: TRBV14; j_call: TRBJ2-7; clone_size: once; cdr3_nt: TGTGCCAGCAGCCAAGTCGTTAGCGGGGAGCCCTACGAGCAGTACTTC; cdr3_aa: CASSQVVSGEPYEQYF
d_call: .; v_call: TRBV7-9; j_call: TRBJ2-7; clone_size: .; cdr3_nt: TGTGCCAGCAGCTCAGCGCTGGGGTCCTACTACGAGCAGTACTTC; cdr3_aa: CASSSALGSYYEQYF
d_call: .; v_call: TRBV20-1; j_call: TRBJ2-1; clone_size: many; cdr3_nt: TGCAGTGCTAGAGATGGGGTCGGGGGCTCCTACAATGAGCAGTTCTTC; cdr3_aa: CSARDGVGGSYNEQFF
d_call: TRBD1; v_call: TRBV25-1; j_call: TRBJ2-1; clone_size: .; cdr3_nt: TGTGCCAGCAGTGCCAGGGGGCTTACTTTCTGGAATGAGCAGTTCTTC; cdr3_aa: CASSARGLTFWNEQFF
d_call: .; v_call: TRBV2; j_call: TRBJ2-1; clone_size: .; cdr3_nt: TGTGCCAGCAGGGAGAGTGGGGCCCACAATGAGCAGTTCTTT; cdr3_aa: CASRESGAHNEQFF
d_call: .; v_call: TRBV7-9; j_call: TRBJ2-1; clone_size: many; cdr3_nt: TGTGCCAGCAGCGCCGTGGCAGGGATGAAGGGTGATGAGCAGTTCTTC; cdr3_aa: CASSAVAGMKGDEQFF
d_call: TRBD2; v_call: TRBV20-1; j_call: TRBJ2-1; clone_size: many; cdr3_nt: TGCAGCCACGCTAGCGGGAGTTACAATGAGCAGTTCTTC; cdr3_aa: CSHASGSYNEQFF
d_call: TRBD2; v_call: TRBV2; j_call: TRBJ2-2; clone_size: .; cdr3_nt: TGTGCCAGCAGGCTAGCGGGAGCCGGGGAGCTGTTTTTT; cdr3_aa: CASRLAGAGELFF
d_call: .; v_call: TRBV6-1; j_call: TRBJ1-1; clone_size: many; cdr3_nt: TGTGCCAGCAGTGAAGCACCGGGGGCGAACACTGAAGCTTTCTTT; cdr3_aa: CASSEAPGANTEAFF
d_call: TRBD2; v_call: TRBV5-1; j_call: TRBJ2-7; clone_size: few; cdr3_nt: TGTGCCAGCAGCGCCTTCCGGGCGGGAGGGGGCTACGAGCAGTACTTC; cdr3_aa: CASSAFRAGGGYEQYF
d_call: .; v_call: TRBV10-3; j_call: TRBJ1-1; clone_size: many; cdr3_nt: TGTGCCATCAGTGTATCAGTGAACACTGAAGCTTTCTTT; cdr3_aa: CAISVSVNTEAFF
d_call: .; v_call: TRBV9; j_call: TRBJ2-3; clone_size: many; cdr3_nt: TGTGCCAGCAGCGTAGGGACAGATACGCAGTATTTT; cdr3_aa: CASSVGTDTQYF
d_call: .; v_call: TRBV20-1; j_call: TRBJ1-2; clone_size: many; cdr3_nt: TGCAGTGCTAGAACGGATTCCCCCCGGATGGGTAACTATGGCTACACCTTC; cdr3_aa: CSARTDSPRMGNYGYTF
d_call: TRBD1; v_call: TRBV24-1; j_call: TRBJ1-1; clone_size: .; cdr3_nt: TGTGCCACCAGTACTGACAGGGTAGGCTCTGAAGCTTTCTTT; cdr3_aa: CATSTDRVGSEAFF
d_call: .; v_call: TRBV2; j_call: TRBJ1-6; clone_size: .; cdr3_nt: TGTGCCAGCAGTGACATCTATCGTCGTCCTAGCGGTTCACCCCTCCACTTT; cdr3_aa: CASSDIYRRPSGSPLHF
d_call: TRBD2; v_call: TRBV4-3; j_call: TRBJ2-7; clone_size: few; cdr3_nt: TGCGCCAGCAGCCAAGATGTCGCTAGCGGGCTAGAGAAGGGCTCCTACGAGCAGTACTTC; cdr3_aa: CASSQDVASGLEKGSYEQYF
d_call: .; v_call: TRBV7-9; j_call: TRBJ1-5; clone_size: .; cdr3_nt: TGTGCCAGCACCGGGAGTGCTAGTGGTCAGAACAGGCACAATCAGCCCCAGCATTTT; cdr3_aa: CASTGSASGQNRHNQPQHF
d_call: .; v_call: TRBV19; j_call: TRBJ2-7; clone_size: many; cdr3_nt: TGTGCCAGTAGTGAGGTCGGACTGACCTACGAGCAGTACTTC; cdr3_aa: CASSEVGLTYEQYF
d_call: .; v_call: TRBV5-1; j_call: TRBJ2-6; clone_size: .; cdr3_nt: TGCGCCAGTGCCCGCAGGAGGGCCAACGTCCTGACTTTC; cdr3_aa: CASARRRANVLTF
d_call: .; v_call: TRBV11-3; j_call: TRBJ2-1; clone_size: .; cdr3_nt: TGTGCCAGCAGATCTAACTCGGGGAATGGGCAGTTCTTT; cdr3_aa: CASRSNSGNGQFF
d_call: TRBD1; v_call: TRBV28; j_call: TRBJ1-1; clone_size: few; cdr3_nt: TGTGCCAGCAGTTCAGGGGGACACAGAAACCCCACCACTGAAGCTTTCTTT; cdr3_aa: CASSSGGHRNPTTEAFF
d_call: .; v_call: TRBV29-1; j_call: TRBJ1-5; clone_size: few; cdr3_nt: TGCAGCGTTGAAGTAGGCTCAGCCACCCTTTTT; cdr3_aa: CSVEVGSATLF
d_call: .; v_call: TRBV2; j_call: TRBJ2-7; clone_size: many; cdr3_nt: TGTGCCAGCAGTGAACAGGGACTCCTCTACGAGCAGTACTTC; cdr3_aa: CASSEQGLLYEQYF
d_call: TRBD1; v_call: TRBV9; j_call: TRBJ1-1; clone_size: .; cdr3_nt: TGTGCCAGCAGCGTAGTCAGGGGGGCTGAAGCTTTCTTT; cdr3_aa: CASSVVRGAEAFF
d_call: TRBD2; v_call: TRBV7-9; j_call: TRBJ2-7; clone_size: once; cdr3_nt: TGTGCCAGCACAGGGTCTAGCGGGTGGAACTCCTACGAGCAGTACTTC; cdr3_aa: CASTGSSGWNSYEQYF
d_call: TRBD2; v_call: TRBV7-2; j_call: TRBJ2-7; clone_size: .; cdr3_nt: TGTGCCAGCAGCTTAGATCCCATCACCGGGACTAGCGCCGAGCAGTACTTC; cdr3_aa: CASSLDPITGTSAEQYF
d_call: .; v_call: TRBV12-3/TRBV12-4; j_call: TRBJ1-5; clone_size: .; cdr3_nt: TGTGCCAGCAGTTTTTCAGGGCGATGGGAGCAGCCCCAGCATTTT; cdr3_aa: CASSFSGRWEQPQHF
d_call: .; v_call: TRBV7-9; j_call: TRBJ2-3; clone_size: few; cdr3_nt: TGTGCCAGCAGCATCGAGGACGGTCCCATCTCAGATACGCAGTGTTTT; cdr3_aa: CASSIEDGPISDTQCF
d_call: TRBD1; v_call: TRBV6-4; j_call: TRBJ1-6; clone_size: many; cdr3_nt: TGTGCCAGCAGCCGGACAGGGGGCAGTAAGTCACCCCTCCACTTT; cdr3_aa: CASSRTGGSKSPLHF
d_call: .; v_call: TRBV5-4; j_call: TRBJ1-3; clone_size: many; cdr3_nt: TGTGCCAGCAGCCAAGACAGGTCTGGAAACACCATATATTTT; cdr3_aa: CASSQDRSGNTIYF
d_call: TRBD2; v_call: TRBV7-4; j_call: TRBJ2-7; clone_size: .; cdr3_nt: TGTGCCAGCAGCTTAGCGGCGTCGGGAGGGCCCTCCTACGAGCAGTACTTC; cdr3_aa: CASSLAASGGPSYEQYF
d_call: .; v_call: TRBV6-6; j_call: TRBJ2-5; clone_size: once; cdr3_nt: TGTGCCAGCAGTGATAAGGGGTATAGCAATCAGCCCCAGTACTTC; cdr3_aa: CASSDKGYSNQPQYF
d_call: TRBD1; v_call: TRBV7-9; j_call: TRBJ2-3; clone_size: .; cdr3_nt: TGTGCCAGCAGCTACCCGGGACAGGGGGTCACTGATACGCAGTATTTT; cdr3_aa: CASSYPGQGVTDTQYF
d_call: .; v_call: TRBV30; j_call: TRBJ1-2; clone_size: .; cdr3_nt: TGTGCCTGGAGTGTACCCTATGGCTACACCTTC; cdr3_aa: CAWSVPYGYTF
d_call: .; v_call: TRBV28; j_call: TRBJ2-7; clone_size: many; cdr3_nt: TGTGCCAGCGGCCGAGGACAATCTTACGAGCAGTACTTC; cdr3_aa: CASGRGQSYEQYF
d_call: TRBD2; v_call: TRBV30; j_call: TRBJ2-3; clone_size: .; cdr3_nt: TGTGCCTGGAGTGTACTTCGGACTAGCGGGCACACAGATACGCAGTATTTT; cdr3_aa: CAWSVLRTSGHTDTQYF
d_call: .; v_call: TRBV5-1; j_call: TRBJ2-2; clone_size: .; cdr3_nt: TGCGCCAGCAACCCCAGGGGTAAGGGGGAGCTGTTTTTT; cdr3_aa: CASNPRGKGELFF
d_call: .; v_call: TRBV11-3; j_call: TRBJ2-6; clone_size: many; cdr3_nt: TGTGCCAGCTCCAATGGAGGGGATGGGGCCAACGTCCTGACTTTC; cdr3_aa: CASSNGGDGANVLTF
d_call: .; v_call: TRBV14; j_call: TRBJ2-3; clone_size: .; cdr3_nt: TGTGCCAGCAGCCAAGCCCCTTGGCGGGCAGGCACAGATACGCAGTATTTT; cdr3_aa: CASSQAPWRAGTDTQYF
d_call: TRBD2; v_call: TRBV20-1; j_call: TRBJ2-7; clone_size: .; cdr3_nt: TGCAGTGCTAGACCCGGGACTAGCGGGTGGAACTCCTACGAGCAGTACTTC; cdr3_aa: CSARPGTSGWNSYEQYF
d_call: TRBD2; v_call: TRBV19; j_call: TRBJ2-3; clone_size: many; cdr3_nt: TGTGCCAGTAGTTCCCCTAGCGGGGGTGCCACAGATACGCAGTATTTT; cdr3_aa: CASSSPSGGATDTQYF
d_call: .; v_call: TRBV20-1; j_call: TRBJ2-5; clone_size: .; cdr3_nt: TGCAGTGCGCGGGACAGCAATCAGCCCCAGTACTTC; cdr3_aa: CSARDSNQPQYF
d_call: TRBD2; v_call: TRBV5-5; j_call: TRBJ2-3; clone_size: .; cdr3_nt: TGTGCCAGCAGCTTGGTGGGCGGGAGGCTCACAGATACGCAGTATTTT; cdr3_aa: CASSLVGGRLTDTQYF
d_call: .; v_call: TRBV19; j_call: TRBJ1-5; clone_size: .; cdr3_nt: TGTGCCAGTAGTATAAAGCGACTAGGGTCGGTCAAAGAGACCCAGCATTTT; cdr3_aa: CASSIKRLGSVKETQHF
d_call: TRBD1; v_call: TRBV2; j_call: TRBJ1-5; clone_size: few; cdr3_nt: TGTGCCAGCAGTGAGACAGGGGACAGGTGGCAACCGCCCCAGCATTTT; cdr3_aa: CASSETGDRWQPPQHF
d_call: .; v_call: TRBV28; j_call: TRBJ1-1; clone_size: few; cdr3_nt: TGTGCCAGCAGTTTACGCGGGCTAGTGGCTGAAGCTTTCTTT; cdr3_aa: CASSLRGLVAEAFF
d_call: TRBD1; v_call: TRBV29-1; j_call: TRBJ2-7; clone_size: .; cdr3_nt: TGCAGCGTGGGGACAGGGGCCGAGCAGTACTTC; cdr3_aa: CSVGTGAEQYF
d_call: TRBD1; v_call: TRBV11-1; j_call: TRBJ2-1; clone_size: many; cdr3_nt: TGTGCCAGCAGCTTAGTCCCAGGGGGCAATGAGCAGTTCTTC; cdr3_aa: CASSLVPGGNEQFF
d_call: .; v_call: TRBV7-7; j_call: TRBJ1-3; clone_size: .; cdr3_nt: TGTGCTAGCAGCCAAGGGGACACCATATATTTT; cdr3_aa: CASSQGDTIYF
d_call: .; v_call: TRBV11-2; j_call: TRBJ2-7; clone_size: many; cdr3_nt: .; cdr3_aa: CASSFGPGPYEQYF